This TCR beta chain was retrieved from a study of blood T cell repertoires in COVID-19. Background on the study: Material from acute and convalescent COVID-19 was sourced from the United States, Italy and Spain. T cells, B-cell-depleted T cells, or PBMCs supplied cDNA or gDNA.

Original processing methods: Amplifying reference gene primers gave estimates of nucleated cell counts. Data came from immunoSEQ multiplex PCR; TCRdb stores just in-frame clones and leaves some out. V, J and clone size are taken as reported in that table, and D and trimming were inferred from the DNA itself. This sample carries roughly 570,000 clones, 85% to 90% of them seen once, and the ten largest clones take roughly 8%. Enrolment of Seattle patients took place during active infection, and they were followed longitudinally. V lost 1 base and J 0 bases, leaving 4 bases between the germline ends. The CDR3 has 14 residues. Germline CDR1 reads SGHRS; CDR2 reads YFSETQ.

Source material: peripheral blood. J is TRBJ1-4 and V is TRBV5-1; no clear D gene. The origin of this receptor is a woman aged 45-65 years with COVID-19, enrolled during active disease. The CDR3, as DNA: TGCGCCAGCAGCTTGCAGGCAACTAATGAAAAACTGTTTTTT. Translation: CASSLQATNEKLFF.